This T cell receptor beta chain appears in the sequencing data of a study of CD8 T cells in ankylosing spondylitis. Study-level results: Characteristic of ankylosing spondylitis blood, it appeared, was a TCR beta motif comprising several highly homologous variants.

Remarks on this clonotype: What it binds is not known.

V was shortened by 10 bases and J by 1 base, with 11 bases between the two germline ends. Looked up from germline, CDR1 is MDHEN and CDR2 is SYDVKM. The CDR3 is 13 residues long. TCRdb re-called the 5' RACE reads through MiXCR, storing one row per CDR3 protein. This sample yields fewer than 200,000 distinct CDR3 sequences, of which roughly 10% are seen a single time; about 16% belongs to the top ten. The sample comprised blood, either unsorted or a sorted T cell fraction (not recorded which). The chain carries TRBV28 and TRBJ1-5; D might be TRBD1 (6 bases). This TCR was recovered from a female donor with ankylosing spondylitis or in good health (not recorded which). For the CDR3, the DNA is TGTGCCACCCAGGGGCTCAGCAATCAGCCCCAGCATTTT. It is translated as CATQGLSNQPQHF.